What follows are 21 T cell receptor beta chains derived from one specimen sequenced in a study of blood T cell repertoires in COVID-19. Measured with immunoSEQ multiplex PCR; TCRdb has only the in-frame clones, and not every one. The table lists hundreds of thousands of clones, over 85% of them singletons. The source material was PBMCs or T cells enriched from blood (not recorded which). Every receptor here comes from a woman aged 25 to 45 who had recovered from COVID-19.

This clone appeared many times. The chain joins TRBV5-1 to TRBJ2-7, with 8 bases lining up with TRBD1. V dropped 5 bases and J dropped 0; count of bases not matched to a gene: 7. CDR3 length equals 15 residues. From germline, CDR1 is SGHRS and CDR2 YFSETQ. The CDR3 loop is CASREPGQVSYEQYF. CDR3 nucleotide sequence: TGCGCCAGCAGGGAGCCGGGACAGGTCTCCTACGAGCAGTACTTC.

The chain uses TRBV30 and TRBJ1-5, with TRBD1 as a possible D gene (5 bases). This CDR3 is built from 14 residues. Germline V gene lookup returns CDR1 GTSNPN and CDR2 SVGIG (reference sequence). V lost 4 bases and J lost 6, with 16 bases in between. The CDR3 loop reads CAWKVPGLGQPQHF. The CDR3 DNA follows: TGTGCCTGGAAAGTCCCAGGGTTAGGTCAGCCCCAGCATTTT.

This chain uses TRBV7-9 with TRBJ1-2, with a possible D match to TRBD1 (5 bases). Deletions cut 3 bases from V and 6 bases from J, with 14 bases between. Germline lookup yields CDR1 SEHNR and CDR2 FQNEAQ (reference sequence). This CDR3 region has 14 residues. This CDR3 reads CASSFAGRIDGYTF. The CDR3 DNA sequence: TGTGCCAGCAGCTTTGCAGGGCGGATTGATGGCTACACCTTC.

The sample holds one count of this clone. This CDR3 is CASSLALTGPSTEAFF. In nucleotides, the CDR3 is TGTGCCAGCAGCTTAGCCCTAACAGGGCCCTCCACTGAAGCTTTCTTT. This sequence joins TRBV7-8 and TRBJ1-1; D may be TRBD1 (6 bases). The CDR3 is 16 residues long. The V end lost 0 bases, the J end lost 4 bases, and 15 bases lay between the germline ends. CDR1 is SGHVS and CDR2 is FQNEAQ in the germline V gene.

This clone has a handful of counts. The chain employs TRBV19 and TRBJ1-5; no clear D. The germline gives CDR1 LNHDA, CDR2 SQIVND (reference sequence). The CDR3 is 14 residues long. V was trimmed by 4 bases and J by 0 bases, leaving 7 bases between them. The CDR3 coding sequence is TGTGCCAGTAGTAACACTATTAGCAATCAGCCCCAGCATTTT. Its translation: CASSNTISNQPQHF.

The chain recombines TRBV7-3 with TRBJ2-2, with TRBD2 matching 10 bases. The CDR3 length is 16 residues. Germline-derived CDR1 and CDR2 are SGHTA and FQGTGA. V was pared by 5 bases and J by 0 bases, with 3 bases of the junction left unmatched. For the CDR3, the DNA is TGTGCCAGCAGCGTAAGCGGGAGGGCGAACACCGGGGAGCTGTTTTTT. Its protein is CASSVSGRANTGELFF.

This rearrangement joins TRBV21-1 to TRBJ1-1; TRBD1, the D gene given by the table, was not confirmed from the DNA. TRBV21-1 is termed a pseudogene. The CDR3 is 17 amino acids. The CDR3 loop is CASSESRGTGLRTEAFF. In nucleotides, the CDR3 is TGTGCCAGCAGCGAGTCTCGGGGGACAGGGCTTCGCACTGAAGCTTTCTTT.

The V call is TRBV25-1, the J call TRBJ2-3; the match to TRBD1 covers 7 bases. The CDR3 loop spans 13 amino acids. With 6 bases clipped from V and 11 bases from J, the junction kept 11 bases outside the gene matches. Germline-derived CDR1 and CDR2 are MGHDK and SYGVNS. As DNA, the CDR3 is TGTGCCAGCAGAGAAACAGGGGTGGGGGAGCAGTATTTT. Translated: CASRETGVGEQYF.

The chain has TRBV6-1 and TRBJ1-6, with 7 bases matching TRBD1. V shed 2 bases and J 11 bases; nucleotides not matched to a gene: 3. The CDR3 is 13 amino acids. Germline V gene sequence: CDR1 MNHNS, CDR2 SASEGT. The CDR3 DNA follows: TGTGCCAGCAGTGAAAGCAGGGGGGCACCCCTCCACTTT. Amino acids: CASSESRGAPLHF.

This clone occurred once. The chain links TRBV5-5 to TRBJ2-3; 14 bases match TRBD2. V was clipped by 5 bases and J by 5 bases; unmatched bases: 13. CDR1 is SGHKS, CDR2 YYEKEE, per germline (reference sequence). The CDR3 is made up of 18 amino acids. The CDR3 region has the DNA TGTGCCAGCAGTCTTCTCCCGGGACTAGCGGGAGTTGGAGATACGCAGTATTTT. Its translation is CASSLLPGLAGVGDTQYF.

The rearrangement links TRBV24-1 to TRBJ2-1; D is possibly TRBD2 (5 bases). This CDR3 is 19 amino acids long. Germline V gene lookup returns CDR1 KGHDR and CDR2 SFDVKD. V lost 5 bases to trimming and J lost 5 bases, with 27 bases between them. CDR3 DNA sequence: TGTGCCACCAGTGCCTCAGGACGGGGAATCCTCGGAAAGCACAATGAGCAGTTCTTC. Amino acid sequence: CATSASGRGILGKHNEQFF.

This clone was observed a few times. V is TRBV5-1 and J is TRBJ2-1; D is possibly TRBD1 (5 bases). The V end lost 1 base, the J end lost 6 bases, and 11 bases lay between the germline ends. Germline assignment: CDR1 SGHRS and CDR2 YFSETQ. The CDR3 is 14 residues long. CDR3 sequence (DNA): TGCGCCAGCAGCTTGACAGGTATCCCCAATGAGCAGTTCTTC. Translation: CASSLTGIPNEQFF. Full variable domain (remainder filled in from reference TRBV5-1 and TRBJ2-1): KAGVTQTPRYLIKTRGQQVTLSCSPISGHRSVSWYQQTPGQGLQFLFEYFSETQRNKGNFPGRFSGRQFSNSRSEMNVSTLELGDSALYLCASSLTGIPNEQFFGPGTRLTVL.

In nucleotides, the CDR3 is TGTGCCAGCAGTTCTCCCGCAGCGGGGACCTACGAGCAGTACTTC. This encodes CASSSPAAGTYEQYF. The chain combines TRBV28 with TRBJ2-7, with 7 bases fitting TRBD2. The germline CDR1 and CDR2 sequences are MDHEN and SYDVKM. The CDR3 has 15 residues. With V trimmed by 4 bases and J by 2 bases, 8 bases remained unmatched. The full variable domain, rest sourced from reference TRBV28 and TRBJ2-7, is DVKVTQSSRYLVKRTGEKVFLECVQDMDHENMFWYRQDPGLGLRLIYFSYDVKMKEKGDIPEGYSVSREKKERFSLILESASTNQTSMYLCASSSPAAGTYEQYFGPGTRLTVT.

This rearrangement joins TRBV3-1 (or the pseudogene TRBV3-2) to TRBJ1-2, with D tentatively TRBD1 (5 bases). The germline CDR1 and CDR2 sequences are LGHDT and YNNKEL (reference sequence). V was clipped by 0 bases and J by 7 bases, with 15 bases between them. The CDR3 runs to 15 residues. The CDR3 loop is CASSQEGGTRRGYTF. The CDR3 DNA is TGTGCCAGCAGCCAAGAGGGAGGGACGCGGCGTGGCTACACCTTC.

This sequence joins TRBV9 and TRBJ1-2, with 11 bases fitting TRBD1. With V trimmed by 0 bases and J by 7 bases, 5 bases remained unmatched. The germline CDR1 and CDR2 sequences are SGDLS and YYNGEE. The CDR3 covers 15 residues. The CDR3 reads CASSVVGQGALGYTF. For the CDR3, the DNA is TGTGCCAGCAGCGTAGTTGGACAGGGGGCCCTTGGCTACACCTTC.

To note about this clone: One end of the junction does not line up with germline, which may come from a read error. The rearrangement links TRBV7-7 to TRBJ2-5; D possibly corresponds to TRBD2 (6 bases). The CDR3 is 13 amino acids. Germline loops: CDR1 SSHAT, CDR2 FNYEAQ (reference sequence). The CDR3 loop reads CASSLQGLETQYF. CDR3 coding DNA: TGTGCTAGCAGCTTGCAGGGACTGGAGACCCAGTACTTC.

The sample holds a few counts of this clone. V usage is TRBV6-5 and J usage is TRBJ1-2; D is unresolved. Germline CDR1 MNHEY, CDR2 SVGAGI. The CDR3 runs to 11 residues. V shed 7 bases and J shed 10 bases, with 13 bases lying between them. CDR3 region: CASTRGRIYTF. CDR3 coding DNA: TGTGCCAGCACCCGCGGGAGGATCTACACCTTC.

The rearrangement joins TRBV5-4 to TRBJ2-1; 13 nucleotides line up with TRBD2. This CDR3 is 16 amino acids long. V lost 4 bases and J lost 8; bases outside the gene matches: 9. CDR1 SGHNT and CDR2 YYREEE come from the germline V gene (reference sequence). The CDR3 reads CASSGGTSGTRHEQFF. Written as DNA, the CDR3 is TGTGCCAGCAGCGGAGGGACTAGCGGGACCCGACATGAGCAGTTCTTC.

The chain combines TRBV6-2 or TRBV6-3 with TRBJ1-4; D remains unclear. This CDR3 has 15 amino acids. Germline CDR1 is MNHEY and CDR2 is SVGEGT. V was pared by 6 bases and J by 8 bases, with 19 bases between. In DNA, the CDR3 is TGTGCCAGCAGATACCAGACACCTTCAACCGAAAAACTGTTTTTT. Residues: CASRYQTPSTEKLFF.

This chain connects TRBV11-2 to TRBJ2-4, with 9 bases lining up with TRBD1. Germline CDR1 SGHAT, CDR2 FQNNGV. The length of the CDR3 is 18 residues. J gave up 1 base and V 4 bases, and 11 bases lay outside the gene matches. The CDR3 protein is CASSSYPDRGEAKNIQYF. The CDR3 DNA is TGTGCCAGCAGCTCGTACCCCGACAGGGGGGAGGCCAAAAACATTCAGTACTTC.

This chain joins TRBV28 and TRBJ1-2, with D hard to call. This CDR3 is built from 12 residues. Per the germline V gene, CDR1 is MDHEN and CDR2 is SYDVKM. Trimming cost V 3 bases and J 5 bases, with 7 bases left between them. The CDR3 sequence is CASSFLGYGYTF. CDR3 bases: TGTGCCAGCAGTTTTCTAGGATATGGCTACACCTTC.